This T cell receptor (beta chain) was documented in a study of CD8+ T cells in alopecia areata (dated by TCRdb to the late 2010s). About the investigation overall: Treated patients were enrolled in an open-label pilot trial of oral tofacitinib, 5 to 10 mg twice daily, for moderate-to-severe alopecia areata. Tofacitinib was given for 6 to 18 months, followed by 6 months of follow-up off drug to assess delayed response and recurrence. Disease severity in treated patients was measured with the SALT score, which quantifies the percentage of affected scalp surface area. To study T cell clonal expansion in alopecia areata, the researchers applied high-throughput TCRbeta sequencing to both the C3H/HeJ mouse model and human patients. On the human side, TCRbeta sequencing was run on scalp tissue and on sorted CD4+ and CD8+ peripheral blood T cells from healthy controls and from alopecia areata patients with either patchy or totalis/universalis disease. Tofacitinib-treated patients had biopsies at baseline and at 4 and 24 weeks of treatment, with a later scalp biopsy in several patients. Clonality in the scalp was compared among normal scalp (n=4), patchy alopecia areata scalp (n=8), and alopecia totalis/universalis scalp (n=8). RNA was extracted with the PAXgene miRNA kit for fixed scalp, the miRNeasy kit for PBMCs, and the RNeasy kit for mouse skin. immunoSEQ multiplex PCR using 35 Vbeta forward primers and 13 Jbeta reverse primers was used to amplify TCRbeta CDR3 regions.

In this sample, this clone turned up once. Its antigen is still unknown. Per-base quality was not reported, and no clone a single base away is much larger than it. The sample's treatment or condition label, in plain terms: oral pan-JAK inhibitor, 5-10 mg twice daily. Lesional scalp punch biopsies and peripheral blood were collected from alopecia areata patients. PBMCs were isolated by density centrifugation and stained for CD3, CD4 and CD8, and CD4+ and CD8+ T cells were sorted on a FACSAria. V and J are truncated by 6 bases and 6 bases respectively, leaving an intervening sequence of 11 bases. As encoded in the germline V gene, CDR1 is KGHSH while CDR2 is LQKENI. The CDR3 has 13 amino acids, counting the end cysteine and phenylalanine. CDR3 DNA is the only sequence kept; it has 39 bases, read in frame from the first base. Library prep was done by the immunoSEQ multiplex PCR assay. RNA was extracted from all samples and reverse transcribed into cDNA, which served as template for TCR sequencing. SuperScript III was used to make first-strand cDNA, primed with a 2:1 mix of oligo-dT and random hexamers. Amplification bias was assessed with a synthetic immune receptor repertoire, and residual bias was removed computationally. As for the original processing: Raw reads were preprocessed to remove errors, and CDR3 was defined according to IMGT conventions as the region from the conserved cysteine to phenylalanine. Clonality was computed by normalizing Shannon entropy by log2 of the number of productive unique TCRs and subtracting the result from 1. Whether each scalp clone was CD4 or CD8 was inferred by checking scalp TCRbeta sequences against the CD4 and CD8 repertoires from sorted blood. What TCRdb holds here is the immuneACCESS table cut down to in-frame rearrangements. Part of the clones is not present; checked against another copy, under half of the missing clones reflect an unresolved V gene, and the others are unexplained. From that table come the V and J calls and clone size; the DNA was used to work out D and trimming. The sample contains 210,000 or so clones, 66% of them found a single time. The ten largest clones take up around 1.2% of the sample.

Overall study outcomes, separate from this receptor: Tofacitinib significantly decreased scalp clonality and the number of expanded CD8+ clones among the top 100 scalp clones. TCR sequences shared between patients were less clear than in mice, possibly partly because of HLA diversity in the patient population. Many expanded lesional clones persisted in scalp and blood during tofacitinib treatment, which may partly explain relapse after stopping treatment. Compared with normal scalp, lesional scalp had higher clonality and more expanded CD8+ clones, particularly in alopecia totalis/universalis, a pattern that suggests antigenic drive. Because the treated cohort was small and had just a single nonresponder, larger studies are needed to establish links between baseline CD8+ expansion and response. Scalp TCR repertoire analysis is complicated because resident alphabeta T cells in normal human skin are also sequenced, whereas mouse skin is dominated by gammadelta T cells.

The clonotype comes from a human donor with alopecia areata. The sample was CD4+ T cells sorted from blood, taken at approximately week 45, from a patient treated with tofacitinib. The V and J segments used are TRBV18 and TRBJ2-2; no D gene can be assigned with confidence. The encoded CDR3 is CASSTSVAGELFF. DNA sequence: TGTGCCAGCTCTACGTCCGTGGCCGGGGAGCTGTTTTTT.